A selection of T cell receptor beta chains follows, all from one sample in a study of T cell responses to AZD1222 COVID-19 vaccine. Assay used: immunoSEQ multiplex PCR; TCRdb lists only in-frame clones, some missing. Of around 150,000 clones listed, approximately 90% are singletons. This specimen consisted of peripheral blood, obtained on day 0 of AZD1222 vaccination. All receptors come from an adult in good health. Each CDR3 is given with its conserved first and last residue. A D gene is named only where the DNA matches it firmly. Clone size is shown for a subset of rows, as once, few, many or a class of expanded clone.

>TRBD1|TRBJ1-1|-|TRBV3-1/TRBV3-2
CASSQSPGTGVFDTEAFF
TGTGCCAGCAGCCAATCCCCAGGGACAGGGGTGTTTGACACTGAAGCTTTCTTT
>-|TRBJ1-1|-|TRBV11-3
CASSLLPVENTEAFF
TGTGCCAGCAGCTTATTACCAGTTGAAAACACTGAAGCTTTCTTT
>-|TRBJ1-3|-|TRBV5-1
CASSPLHQASGNTIYF
TGCGCCAGCAGCCCGCTTCACCAGGCCTCTGGAAACACCATATATTTT
>-|TRBJ1-2|-|TRBV15
CATSTTGGGSGGYTF
TGTGCCACCAGCACCACAGGCGGGGGCTCGGGAGGCTACACCTTC
>-|TRBJ1-5|once|TRBV11-2
CASSLDRGDQPQHF
TGTGCCAGCAGCTTAGATAGGGGGGATCAGCCCCAGCATTTT
>-|TRBJ2-5|-|TRBV5-8
CASSPGTEGRETQYF
TGTGCCAGCAGCCCTGGCACGGAAGGTCGGGAGACCCAGTACTTC
>-|TRBJ1-2|-|TRBV28
CASTLGPNGGGYTF
TGTGCCAGCACCTTGGGCCCGAACGGGGGAGGCTACACCTTC
>-|TRBJ1-3|-|TRBV28
CASSSRTASGNTIYF
TGTGCCAGCAGTTCGAGGACAGCCTCTGGAAACACCATATATTTT
>-|TRBJ2-5|-|TRBV3-1/TRBV3-2
CASSPAGQETQYF
TGTGCCAGCAGCCCAGCGGGCCAAGAGACCCAGTACTTC
>TRBD1|TRBJ1-1|-|TRBV4-1
CASSPPPRPGTGSTEAFF
TGCGCCAGCAGCCCCCCACCCCGTCCCGGGACAGGCTCCACTGAAGCTTTCTTT
>-|TRBJ1-1|-|TRBV3-1/TRBV3-2
CASSQYLNQPRAFF
TGTGCCAGCAGCCAGTACCTAAATCAACCCAGAGCTTTCTTT
>-|TRBJ1-3|-|TRBV20-1
CSASPGNTIYF
TGCAGTGCTAGTCCGGGAAACACCATATATTTT
>TRBD1|TRBJ1-2|-|TRBV4-1
CASSHPGTGGPLYGYTF
TGCGCCAGCAGCCACCCCGGGACAGGGGGACCCCTCTATGGCTACACCTTC
>TRBD2|TRBJ2-6|few|TRBV7-3
CASSLRGGAGANVLTF
TGTGCCAGCAGCTTAAGGGGAGGGGCCGGGGCCAACGTCCTGACTTTC
>-|TRBJ1-3|-|TRBV2
CASSDTHLGSSTIYF
TGTGCCAGCAGTGATACCCACCTAGGCAGCTCCACCATATATTTT
>-|TRBJ1-1|-|TRBV11-2
CASSLDQVRMTEAFF
TGTGCCAGCAGCTTAGATCAAGTCAGGATGACTGAAGCTTTCTTT
>-|TRBJ1-2|-|TRBV6-5
CASSYSGGPNYGYTF
TGTGCCAGCAGTTACTCCGGGGGTCCCAACTATGGCTACACCTTC
>-|TRBJ1-2|-|TRBV2
CASPTGPYSNNYGYTF
TGTGCCAGCCCGACAGGTCCTTATTCGAATAACTATGGCTACACCTTC
>TRBD1|TRBJ1-1|once|TRBV9
CASSVVGGAEAFF
TGTGCCAGCAGCGTAGTAGGGGGCGCTGAAGCTTTCTTT
>-|TRBJ2-4|-|TRBV5-6
CASSQRGFKNIQYF
TGTGCCAGCAGCCAACGGGGGTTCAAAAACATTCAGTACTTC
>-|TRBJ1-6|-|TRBV23-1
CASSPRRGTNSPLHF
TGCGCCAGCAGCCCCCGCAGAGGGACTAATTCACCCCTCCACTTT
>-|TRBJ1-3|-|TRBV18
CASSPDSSAGNTIYF
TGTGCCAGCTCACCAGACAGCTCGGCTGGAAACACCATATATTTT
>-|TRBJ1-1|once|TRBV6-5
CASKGPGGENTEAFF
TGTGCCAGCAAGGGGCCGGGAGGCGAGAACACTGAAGCTTTCTTT
>TRBD1|TRBJ2-6|few|TRBV10-2
CASSAGTGGTGANVLTF
TGCGCCAGCAGCGCCGGGACAGGGGGGACTGGGGCCAACGTCCTGACTTTC
>TRBD1|TRBJ2-7|-|TRBV5-1
CASSLGGQGYYEQYF
TGCGCCAGCAGCTTGGGAGGACAGGGGTACTACGAGCAGTACTTC
>-|TRBJ1-2|few|TRBV27
CASSFSTDSYGYTF
TGTGCCAGCAGTTTCTCGACGGACTCCTATGGCTACACCTTC
>-|TRBJ1-5|-|TRBV7-2
CASSYGQYISPQHF
TGTGCCAGCAGTTACGGACAGTATATCAGCCCCCAGCATTTT
>-|TRBJ1-6|-|TRBV7-9
CASSQLDSPLHF
TGTGCCAGCAGCCAATTAGATTCACCCCTCCACTTT
>-|TRBJ2-3|-|TRBV12-3/TRBV12-4
CASRLTDTQYF
TGTGCCAGCAGACTCACAGATACGCAGTATTTT
>TRBD1|TRBJ2-7|-|TRBV10-3
CAISGQGESATYEQYF
TGTGCCATCAGTGGACAGGGGGAAAGTGCCACCTACGAGCAGTACTTC
>TRBD2|TRBJ2-3|-|TRBV27
CASTRLAGDTQYF
TGTGCCAGCACGCGACTAGCGGGGGATACGCAGTATTTT
>TRBD1|TRBJ1-3|few|TRBV11-3
CASSPGQGPGNTIYF
TGTGCCAGCAGCCCCGGACAGGGCCCTGGAAACACCATATATTTT
>-|TRBJ1-1|-|TRBV7-9
CAGGKPNTEAFF
TGTGCCGGGGGGAAACCGAACACTGAAGCTTTCTTT
>TRBD1|TRBJ1-2|-|TRBV19
CASSMMKGQGTYGYTF
TGTGCCAGTAGTATGATGAAGGGACAGGGGACCTATGGCTACACCTTC
>-|TRBJ1-2|-|TRBV28
CVTVRGYGYTF
TGTGTGACCGTGAGGGGGTATGGCTACACCTTC
>-|TRBJ1-5|-|TRBV27
CASSPRAAYQPQHF
TGTGCCAGCAGCCCCCGGGCAGCTTATCAGCCCCAGCATTTT
>-|TRBJ1-2|-|TRBV14
CASSQTRYYGYTF
TGTGCCAGCAGCCAAACACGATACTATGGCTACACCTTC
>-|TRBJ1-2|-|TRBV6-5
CASSYEAGSLRGYTF
TGTGCCAGCAGTTACGAGGCAGGCTCCCTAAGGGGCTACACCTTC
>-|TRBJ1-2|-|TRBV15
CATSRNYGTYGYTF
TGTGCCACCAGCAGAAACTATGGGACTTATGGCTACACCTTC
>-|TRBJ1-2|-|TRBV28
CASSLRPLNGYTF
TGTGCCAGCAGTCTCAGACCCCTTAATGGCTACACCTTC
>-|TRBJ2-1|-|TRBV5-1
CASSLVGTHSYNEQFF
TGCGCCAGCAGCTTGGTAGGAACCCACTCCTACAATGAGCAGTTCTTC
>-|TRBJ2-2|-|TRBV27
CASSPQGYTGELFF
TGTGCCAGCAGTCCGCAGGGGTACACCGGGGAGCTGTTTTTT
>-|TRBJ2-1|-|TRBV5-1
CATLVNNEQFF
TGCGCCACCCTAGTCAACAATGAGCAGTTCTTC